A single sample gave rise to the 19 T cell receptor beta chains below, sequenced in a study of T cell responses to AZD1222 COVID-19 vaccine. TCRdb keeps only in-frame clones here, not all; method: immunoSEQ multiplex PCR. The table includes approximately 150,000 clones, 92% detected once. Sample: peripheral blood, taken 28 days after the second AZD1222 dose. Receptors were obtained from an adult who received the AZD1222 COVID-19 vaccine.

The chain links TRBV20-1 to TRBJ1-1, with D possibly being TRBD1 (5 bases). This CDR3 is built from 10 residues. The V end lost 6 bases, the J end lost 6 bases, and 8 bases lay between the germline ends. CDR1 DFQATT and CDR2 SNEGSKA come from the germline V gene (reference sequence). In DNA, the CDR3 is TGCAGTGCCCGACAGTCTGAAGCTTTCTTT. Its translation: CSARQSEAFF.

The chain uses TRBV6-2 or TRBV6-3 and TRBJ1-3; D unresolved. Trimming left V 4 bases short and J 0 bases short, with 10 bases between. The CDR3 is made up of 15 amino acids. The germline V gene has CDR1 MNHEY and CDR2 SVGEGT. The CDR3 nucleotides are TGTGCCAGCAGTTCCGACGTGCGCTCTGGAAACACCATATATTTT. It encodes CASSSDVRSGNTIYF.

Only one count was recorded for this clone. The DNA of the CDR3 is TGTGCCAGCAGTTTAGGGACATCCGGGGAGCTGTTTTTT. The encoded protein is CASSLGTSGELFF. The rearrangement links TRBV27 to TRBJ2-2; tentative D call: TRBD1 (6 bases). V dropped 2 bases and J dropped 6 bases, with 7 bases sitting between them. This CDR3 region has 13 residues. The V gene's germline CDR1 is MNHEY and CDR2 SMNVEV (reference sequence).

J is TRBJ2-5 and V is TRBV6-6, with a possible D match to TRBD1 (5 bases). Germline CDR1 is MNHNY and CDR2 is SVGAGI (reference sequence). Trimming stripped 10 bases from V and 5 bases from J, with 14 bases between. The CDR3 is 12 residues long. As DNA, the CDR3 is TGTGCCACCGAAGGGGTATTGGAGACCCAGTACTTC. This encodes CATEGVLETQYF.

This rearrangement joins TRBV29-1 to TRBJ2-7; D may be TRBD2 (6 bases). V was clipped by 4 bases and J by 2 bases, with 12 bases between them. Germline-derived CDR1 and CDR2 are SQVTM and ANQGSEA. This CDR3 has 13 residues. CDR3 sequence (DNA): TGCAGCGTTGGACGGACGGGGGCCTACGAGCAGTACTTC. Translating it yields CSVGRTGAYEQYF.

CDR3 nucleotide sequence: TGTGCCAGCAGTTCCCCCATGGTAGCTGGGTCCCCTTCCTATCCGGTGGTTCAGTACTTC. This encodes CASSSPMVAGSPSYPVVQYF. J is TRBJ2-4 and V is TRBV28; D uncertain. CDR3 length: 20 amino acids. V was shortened by 4 bases and J by 11 bases, with 36 bases between the two germline ends. CDR1 is MDHEN and CDR2 is SYDVKM in the germline V gene. Full variable domain (rest looked up from reference TRBV28 and TRBJ2-4): DVKVTQSSRYLVKRTGEKVFLECVQDMDHENMFWYRQDPGLGLRLIYFSYDVKMKEKGDIPEGYSVSREKKERFSLILESASTNQTSMYLCASSSPMVAGSPSYPVVQYFGAGTRLSVL.

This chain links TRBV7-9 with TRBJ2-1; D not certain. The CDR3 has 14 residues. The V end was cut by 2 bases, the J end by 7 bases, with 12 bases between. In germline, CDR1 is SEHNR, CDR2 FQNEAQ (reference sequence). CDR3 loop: CASSLNPGWNEQFF. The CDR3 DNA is TGTGCCAGCAGCTTAAACCCGGGTTGGAATGAGCAGTTCTTC. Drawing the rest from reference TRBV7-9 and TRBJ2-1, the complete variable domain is DTGVSQNPRHKITKRGQNVTFRCDPISEHNRLYWYRQTLGQGPEFLTYFQNEAQLEKSRLLSDRFSAERPKGSFSTLEIQRTEQGDSAMYLCASSLNPGWNEQFFGPGTRLTVL.

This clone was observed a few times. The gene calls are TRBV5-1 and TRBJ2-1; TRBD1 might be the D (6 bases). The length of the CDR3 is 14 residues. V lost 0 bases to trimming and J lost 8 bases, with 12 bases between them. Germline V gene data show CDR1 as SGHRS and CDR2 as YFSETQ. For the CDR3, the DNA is TGCGCCAGCAGCTTGGGACAGGTAGATGATGAGCAGTTCTTC. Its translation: CASSLGQVDDEQFF.

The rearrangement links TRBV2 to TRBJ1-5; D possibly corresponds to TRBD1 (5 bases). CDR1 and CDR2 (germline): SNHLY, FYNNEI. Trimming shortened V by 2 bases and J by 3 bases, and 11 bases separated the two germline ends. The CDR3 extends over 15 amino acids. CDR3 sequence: CASSERGRFNQPQHF. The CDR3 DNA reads TGTGCCAGCAGTGAACGGGGGAGGTTCAATCAGCCCCAGCATTTT.

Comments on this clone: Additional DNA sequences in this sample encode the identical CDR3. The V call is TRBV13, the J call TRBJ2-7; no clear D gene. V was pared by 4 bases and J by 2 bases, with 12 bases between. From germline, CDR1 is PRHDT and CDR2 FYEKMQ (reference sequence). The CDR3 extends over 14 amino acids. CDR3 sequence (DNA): TGTGCCAGCAGCTCGCGTGGTGAGGCCTACGAGCAGTACTTC. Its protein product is CASSSRGEAYEQYF.

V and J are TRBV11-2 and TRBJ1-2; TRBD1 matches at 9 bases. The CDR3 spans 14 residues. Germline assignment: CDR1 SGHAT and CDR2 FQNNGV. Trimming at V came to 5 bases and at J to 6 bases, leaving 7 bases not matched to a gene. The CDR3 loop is CASSRGQGRDGYTF. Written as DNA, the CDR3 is TGTGCCAGCAGCCGCGGACAGGGGAGAGATGGCTACACCTTC.

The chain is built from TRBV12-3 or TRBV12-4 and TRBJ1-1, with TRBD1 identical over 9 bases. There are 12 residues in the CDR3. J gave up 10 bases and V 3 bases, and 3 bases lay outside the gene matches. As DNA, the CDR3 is TGTGCCAGCAGTTTGCCGGGACAGGGAGCTTTCTTT. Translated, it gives CASSLPGQGAFF.

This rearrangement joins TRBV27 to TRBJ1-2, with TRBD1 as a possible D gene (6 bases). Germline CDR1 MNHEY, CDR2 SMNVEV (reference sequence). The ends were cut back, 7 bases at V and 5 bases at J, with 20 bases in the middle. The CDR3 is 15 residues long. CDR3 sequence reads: CASTLTGALGYGYTF. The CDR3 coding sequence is TGTGCCAGCACTTTGACGGGGGCCCTAGGATATGGCTACACCTTC.

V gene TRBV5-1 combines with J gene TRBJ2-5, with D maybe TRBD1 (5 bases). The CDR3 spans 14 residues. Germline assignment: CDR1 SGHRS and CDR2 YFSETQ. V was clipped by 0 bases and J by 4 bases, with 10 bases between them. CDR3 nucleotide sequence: TGCGCCAGCAGCTTGGTACTAACAGGAGAGACCCAGTACTTC. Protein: CASSLVLTGETQYF. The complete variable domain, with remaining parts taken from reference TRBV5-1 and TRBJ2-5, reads KAGVTQTPRYLIKTRGQQVTLSCSPISGHRSVSWYQQTPGQGLQFLFEYFSETQRNKGNFPGRFSGRQFSNSRSEMNVSTLELGDSALYLCASSLVLTGETQYFGPGTRLLVL.

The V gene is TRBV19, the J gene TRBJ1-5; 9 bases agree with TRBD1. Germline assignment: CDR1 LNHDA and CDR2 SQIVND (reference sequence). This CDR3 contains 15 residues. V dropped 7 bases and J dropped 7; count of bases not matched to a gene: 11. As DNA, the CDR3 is TGTGCCAGTACGGCGTGGGGACAGGGACGCCAGCCCCAGCATTTT. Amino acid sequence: CASTAWGQGRQPQHF.

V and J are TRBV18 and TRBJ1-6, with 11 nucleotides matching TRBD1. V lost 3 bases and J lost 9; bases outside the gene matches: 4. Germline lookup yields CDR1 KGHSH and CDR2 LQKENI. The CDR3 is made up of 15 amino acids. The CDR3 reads CASSPGTGGGSPLHF. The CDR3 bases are TGTGCCAGCTCACCCGGGACAGGGGGGGGTTCACCCCTCCACTTT.

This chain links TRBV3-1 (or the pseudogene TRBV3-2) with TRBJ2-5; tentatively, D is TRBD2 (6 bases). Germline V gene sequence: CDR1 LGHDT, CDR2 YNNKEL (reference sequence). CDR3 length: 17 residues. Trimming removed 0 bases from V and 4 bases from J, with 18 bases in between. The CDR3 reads CASSQEGGMGRGETQYF. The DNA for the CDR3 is TGTGCCAGCAGCCAAGAAGGTGGGATGGGGCGGGGAGAGACCCAGTACTTC.

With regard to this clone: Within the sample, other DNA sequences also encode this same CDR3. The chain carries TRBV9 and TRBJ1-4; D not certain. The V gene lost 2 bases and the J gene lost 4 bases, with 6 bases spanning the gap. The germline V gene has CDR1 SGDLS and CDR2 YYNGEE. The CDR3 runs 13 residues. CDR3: CASSVGSNEKLFF. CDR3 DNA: TGTGCCAGCAGCGTGGGCAGTAATGAAAAACTGTTTTTT.

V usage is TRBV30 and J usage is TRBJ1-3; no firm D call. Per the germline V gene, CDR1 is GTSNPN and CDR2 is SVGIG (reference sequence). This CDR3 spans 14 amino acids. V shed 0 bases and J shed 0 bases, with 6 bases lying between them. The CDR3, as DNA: TGTGCCTGGAGTGTAATCGGCTCTGGAAACACCATATATTTT. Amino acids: CAWSVIGSGNTIYF.